This TCR beta chain was documented in a study of CD8 T cells in ankylosing spondylitis. With molecular barcodes, quantitative 5'-RACE was used to make the TCR beta libraries. In TCRdb, the 5' RACE reads were re-called with MiXCR into one record per CDR3 protein. The table shows 750,000 to 850,000 distinct CDR3 sequences, with 10% to 15% occurring only once. This clonotype was found a few times. Antigen specificity is unknown. Germline trimming cut 5 bases from V and 0 bases from J; bases unmatched to any gene: 11. Germline V gene data show CDR1 as SGHAT and CDR2 as FQNNGV. The CDR3 contains 17 residues. Study-wide results and caveats: With a CD8+ phenotype, disease-linked clones were relatively rare in peripheral blood. Within ankylosing spondylitis blood, a TCR beta motif made up of roughly eight highly homologous variants appeared to be characteristic. Matched ankylosing spondylitis synovial fluid reportedly contained a significantly enriched population of disease-linked clones.

The sequenced sample was blood, either unsorted or a sorted T cell fraction (not recorded which). The chain employs TRBV11-2 and TRBJ2-7; 9 nucleotides agree with TRBD2. This sequence originates from a male donor with ankylosing spondylitis. The CDR3 sequence is CASSHFGLAGTSYEQYF. CDR3 sequence (DNA): TGTGCCAGCAGCCATTTTGGGCTAGCGGGGACCTCCTACGAGCAGTACTTC.